This TCR beta chain was obtained from a study of blood T cells in healthy people across ages. Study-wide results and caveats: Correlation between TCR beta diversity and naive T cell percentage was strong.

Through a sample-barcoded 5' primer and a J-beta primer mix, a second PCR was run for 7 to 11 cycles. A minimum of 2.5 million CDR3-containing paired-end reads was obtained for each sample. TCRdb re-analysed the 5' RACE reads in MiXCR, keeping a single row per CDR3 protein. This sample has 850,000 to 1,300,000 distinct CDR3 sequences, with under 45% found just once. Points on this clonotype: The antigen remains undetermined.

This CDR3 comprises 15 residues. The germline V gene encodes CDR1 LNHNV and CDR2 YYDKDF (reference sequence). The rearrangement joins TRBV15 to TRBJ2-5; no definite D call. The J call may be incorrect, as the DNA end agrees better with TRBJ2-7. Sequenced: blood. The TCR comes from a woman aged 55-70 years in good health. As DNA, the CDR3 is TGTGCCACCAGCAGAGGAAACCTTAAGGCCTACGAGCAGTACTTC. Translation gives CATSRGNLKAYEQYF.